The 15 T cell receptor beta chains below all came from one sample that was sequenced in a study of blood T cell repertoires in COVID-19. Profiling relied on immunoSEQ multiplex PCR, and the TCRdb table lists in-frame clones only, not all of them. The sample contains roughly 160,000 clones, roughly 80% of which appear only once. Sample: peripheral blood. These TCRs come from an elderly woman with COVID-19, enrolled during active disease.

The V and J genes are TRBV6-1 and TRBJ1-5; D call uncertain. CDR1 and CDR2 (germline): MNHNS, SASEGT. The CDR3 extends over 15 amino acids. V lost 2 bases and J 0 bases, leaving 8 bases between the germline ends. CDR3 in DNA: TGTGCCAGCAGTGAACTGACATCTAGCAATCAGCCCCAGCATTTT. Residues: CASSELTSSNQPQHF.

The rearrangement joins TRBV5-1 to TRBJ2-3, with D possibly TRBD2 on 5 matching bases. The germline V and J ends were trimmed by 6 bases and 4 bases, with 15 bases remaining between them. The CDR3 is 14 amino acids. Per the germline V gene, CDR1 is SGHRS and CDR2 is YFSETQ. This chain's CDR3 is CASTIDRRSDTQYF. The CDR3 DNA reads as TGCGCCAGCACCATTGATCGGAGGTCAGATACGCAGTATTTT.

This clone was detected only a few times. The gene calls are TRBV28 and TRBJ2-7; the match to TRBD2 covers 8 bases. The CDR3 consists of 16 residues. With 5 bases clipped from V and 0 bases from J, the junction kept 9 bases outside the gene matches. Germline V gene lookup returns CDR1 MDHEN and CDR2 SYDVKM. The DNA of the CDR3 is TGTGCCAGCAGTCAACTTAGCGGGACGAGCTCCTACGAGCAGTACTTC. This translates into CASSQLSGTSSYEQYF.

The V gene is TRBV5-1, the J gene TRBJ2-3; 10 nucleotides agree with TRBD2. The V segment lost 0 bases and the J segment 3 bases; nucleotides outside the gene matches: 4. The CDR3 has 16 amino acids. Germline loops: CDR1 SGHRS, CDR2 YFSETQ. CDR3 sequence (DNA): TGCGCCAGCAGCTTGGGGGCTAGCGGGAGAACAGATACGCAGTATTTT. This encodes CASSLGASGRTDTQYF. The full variable domain, in which reference TRBV5-1 and TRBJ2-3 provide the parts outside the CDR3, is KAGVTQTPRYLIKTRGQQVTLSCSPISGHRSVSWYQQTPGQGLQFLFEYFSETQRNKGNFPGRFSGRQFSNSRSEMNVSTLELGDSALYLCASSLGASGRTDTQYFGPGTRLTVL.

The CDR3 region has the DNA TGTGCCAGCAGCCCCCAGGACAGCCGCTATGGCTACACCTTC. This codes for CASSPQDSRYGYTF. The rearrangement uses TRBV7-2 and TRBJ1-2, with D perhaps TRBD1 (6 bases). V gave up 5 bases and J gave up 4 bases, with 14 bases separating them. There are 14 residues in the CDR3. Germline CDR1 SGHTA, CDR2 FQGNSA.

This rearrangement joins TRBV6-5 to TRBJ1-1, with a tentative D call TRBD1 (5 bases). The CDR3 contains 11 residues. With 5 bases removed from V and 7 bases from J, the gap between germline ends came to 8 bases. Germline V lookup: CDR1 MNHEY, CDR2 SVGAGI. This CDR3 reads CASSQGIEAFF. As DNA, the CDR3 is TGTGCCAGCAGTCAGGGAATTGAAGCTTTCTTT.

J is TRBJ1-1 and V is TRBV18, with D possibly matching TRBD1 (6 bases). The germline V and J ends were trimmed by 3 bases and 2 bases, with 16 bases remaining between them. Germline V CDR1 and CDR2: KGHSH, LQKENI. There are 16 residues in the CDR3. In nucleotides, the CDR3 is TGTGCCAGCTCACCGGACAGAACTCTGACTAACACTGAAGCTTTCTTT. This gives the protein CASSPDRTLTNTEAFF.

V usage is TRBV24-1 and J usage is TRBJ2-2; 9 bases are shared with TRBD1. J lost 1 base, V lost 6 bases, and 5 bases had no gene match. Germline assignment: CDR1 KGHDR and CDR2 SFDVKD. The CDR3 has 16 amino acids. The CDR3 loop reads CATSSPGQGNTGELFF. CDR3 nucleotide sequence: TGTGCCACCAGTTCACCGGGACAGGGGAACACCGGGGAGCTGTTTTTT.

This chain's CDR3 is CATSVSGGQGEQFF. DNA of the CDR3: TGTGCCACCAGCGTTAGCGGGGGGCAAGGTGAGCAGTTCTTC. This chain uses TRBV24-1 with TRBJ2-1, with 10 bases identical to TRBD2. This CDR3 is built from 14 residues. Germline V gene data show CDR1 as KGHDR and CDR2 as SFDVKD. J lost 9 bases, V lost 7 bases, and 8 bases had no gene match.

This chain joins TRBV6-1 and TRBJ1-2; unclear D gene. The V end lost 4 bases, the J end lost 0 bases, and 15 bases lay between the germline ends. The CDR3 consists of 16 residues. Germline CDR1 and CDR2: MNHNS and SASEGT. CDR3 protein: CASSGPRHPANYGYTF. The CDR3 DNA sequence: TGTGCCAGCAGTGGGCCCAGGCACCCAGCTAACTATGGCTACACCTTC.

The chain combines TRBV4-1 with TRBJ1-6, with unresolved D. There are 14 residues in the CDR3. Between the trimmed V and J ends, which lost 4 bases and 9 bases, there was a span of 13 bases. CDR1 is MGHRA, CDR2 YSYEKL, per germline. CDR3 region: CASSRRGDTSPLHF. The DNA for the CDR3 is TGCGCCAGCAGCCGCCGGGGAGATACTTCACCCCTCCACTTT.

The chain combines TRBV28 with TRBJ1-2; 8 bases map to TRBD1. J lost 7 bases, V lost 6 bases, and 13 bases had no gene match. Germline assignment: CDR1 MDHEN and CDR2 SYDVKM. The CDR3 is made up of 15 amino acids. The CDR3 loop is CASSPGQVFSGGYTF. In DNA form, the CDR3 reads TGTGCCAGCAGCCCGGGACAGGTATTTTCCGGTGGCTACACCTTC.

The chain is built from TRBV21-1 and TRBJ2-7; the DNA was not compared with TRBD1, the D call given in the table. TRBV21-1 is labeled a pseudogene. The CDR3 is made up of 20 amino acids. The CDR3 is CASSKKWGVQGRHEAYEQYF. Written as DNA, the CDR3 is TGTGCCAGCAGCAAAAAGTGGGGGGTACAGGGGAGACACGAGGCCTACGAGCAGTACTTC.

CDR3 nucleotide sequence: TGTGCCAGCTCAGACCCGGGAGGAAGGAACACTGAAGCTTTCTTT. As protein: CASSDPGGRNTEAFF. The chain links TRBV19 to TRBJ1-1; no firm D call. V was trimmed by 9 bases and J by 1 base, leaving 18 bases between them. Germline V CDR1 and CDR2: LNHDA, SQIVND (reference sequence). The CDR3 is 15 residues long. Full variable domain (outside the CDR3, taken from reference TRBV19 and TRBJ1-1): DGGITQSPKYLFRKEGQNVTLSCEQNLNHDAMYWYRQDPGQGLRLIYYSQIVNDFQKGDIAEGYSVSREKKESFPLTVTSAQKNPTAFYLCASSDPGGRNTEAFFGQGTRLTVV.

This clone showed up just once. The CDR3 DNA sequence: TGTGCCAGCAGCTTAGGAGACACCTATGGCTACACCTTC. Its protein product is CASSLGDTYGYTF. This rearrangement joins TRBV7-8 to TRBJ1-2, with D hard to call. This CDR3 spans 13 amino acids. Germline V CDR1 and CDR2: SGHVS, FQNEAQ. Trimming removed 1 base at V and 4 bases at J, with 7 bases between.